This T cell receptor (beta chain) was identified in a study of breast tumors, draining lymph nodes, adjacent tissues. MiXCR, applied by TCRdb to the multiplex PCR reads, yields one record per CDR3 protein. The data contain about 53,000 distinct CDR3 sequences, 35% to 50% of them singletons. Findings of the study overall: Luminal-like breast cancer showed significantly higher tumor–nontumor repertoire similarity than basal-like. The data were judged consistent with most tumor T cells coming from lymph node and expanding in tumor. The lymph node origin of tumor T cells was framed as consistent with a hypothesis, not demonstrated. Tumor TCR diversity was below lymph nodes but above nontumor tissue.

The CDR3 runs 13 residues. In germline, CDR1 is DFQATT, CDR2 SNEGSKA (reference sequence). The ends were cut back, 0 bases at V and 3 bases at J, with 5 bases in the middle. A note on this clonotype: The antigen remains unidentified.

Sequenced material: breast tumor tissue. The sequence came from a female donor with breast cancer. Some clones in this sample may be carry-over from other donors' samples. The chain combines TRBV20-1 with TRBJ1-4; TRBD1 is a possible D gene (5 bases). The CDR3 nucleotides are TGCAGTGCTAGAGAAGGGGCTAATGAAAAACTGTTTTTT. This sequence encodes CSAREGANEKLFF.